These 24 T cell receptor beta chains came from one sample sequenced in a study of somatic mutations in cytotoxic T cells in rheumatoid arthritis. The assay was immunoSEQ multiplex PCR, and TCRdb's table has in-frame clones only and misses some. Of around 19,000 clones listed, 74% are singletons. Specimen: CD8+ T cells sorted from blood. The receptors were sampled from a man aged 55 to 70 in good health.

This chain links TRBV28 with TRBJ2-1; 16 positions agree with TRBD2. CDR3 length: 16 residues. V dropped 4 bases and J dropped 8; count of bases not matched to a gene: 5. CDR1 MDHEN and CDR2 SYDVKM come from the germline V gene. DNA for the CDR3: TGTGCCAGCAGTTCCTCGGGACTAGCGGGGGGGGATGAGCAGTTCTTC. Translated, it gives CASSSSGLAGGDEQFF.

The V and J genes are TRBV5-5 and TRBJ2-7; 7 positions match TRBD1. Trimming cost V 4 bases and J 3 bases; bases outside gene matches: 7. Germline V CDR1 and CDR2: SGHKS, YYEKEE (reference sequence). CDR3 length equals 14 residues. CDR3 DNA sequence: TGTGCCAGCAGCCCCCCGACAGGGATCTACGAGCAGTACTTC. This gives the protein CASSPPTGIYEQYF.

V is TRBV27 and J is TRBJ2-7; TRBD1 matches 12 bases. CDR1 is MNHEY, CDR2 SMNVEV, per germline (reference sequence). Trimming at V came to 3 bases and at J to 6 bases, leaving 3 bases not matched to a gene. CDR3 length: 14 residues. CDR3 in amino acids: CASSLGQGASEQYF. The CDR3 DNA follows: TGTGCCAGCAGTTTGGGACAGGGGGCGTCCGAGCAGTACTTC.

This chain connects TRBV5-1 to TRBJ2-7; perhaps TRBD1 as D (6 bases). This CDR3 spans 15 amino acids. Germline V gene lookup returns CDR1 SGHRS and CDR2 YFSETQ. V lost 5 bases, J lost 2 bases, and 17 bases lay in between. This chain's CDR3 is CASRSSPGQTYEQYF. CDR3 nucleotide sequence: TGCGCCAGCAGATCCAGCCCCGGACAGACCTACGAGCAGTACTTC.

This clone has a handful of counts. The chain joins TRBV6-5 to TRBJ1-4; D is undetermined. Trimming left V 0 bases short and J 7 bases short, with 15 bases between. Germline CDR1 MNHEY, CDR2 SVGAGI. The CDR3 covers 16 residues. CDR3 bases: TGTGCCAGCAGTTACTCCCAATACGAAGTAGCTGAAAAACTGTTTTTT. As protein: CASSYSQYEVAEKLFF.

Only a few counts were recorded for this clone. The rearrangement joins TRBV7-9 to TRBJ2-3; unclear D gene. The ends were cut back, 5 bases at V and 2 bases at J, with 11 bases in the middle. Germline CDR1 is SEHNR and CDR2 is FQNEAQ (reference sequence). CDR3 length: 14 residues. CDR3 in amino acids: CASSPKPNTDTQYF. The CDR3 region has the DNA TGTGCCAGCAGCCCAAAGCCGAACACAGATACGCAGTATTTT.

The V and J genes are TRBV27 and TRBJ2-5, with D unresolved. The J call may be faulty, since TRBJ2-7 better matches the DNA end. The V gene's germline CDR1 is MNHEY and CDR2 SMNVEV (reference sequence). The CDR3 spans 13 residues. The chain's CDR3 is CASSLGSGYEQYF. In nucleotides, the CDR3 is TGTGCCAGCAGTTTGGGCAGTGGCTACGAGCAGTACTTC.

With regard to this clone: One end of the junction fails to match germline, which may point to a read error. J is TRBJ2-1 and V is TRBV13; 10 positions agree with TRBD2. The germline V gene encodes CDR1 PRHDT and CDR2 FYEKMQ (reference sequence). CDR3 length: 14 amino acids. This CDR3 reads CASTASGRANERFF. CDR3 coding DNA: TGTGCCAGCACCGCTAGCGGGAGAGCCAATGAGCGGTTCTTC.

CDR3 sequence reads: CASSWTGLTGELFF. CDR3 DNA sequence: TGTGCCAGCAGCTGGACAGGGCTAACCGGGGAGCTGTTTTTT. V usage is TRBV7-9 and J usage is TRBJ2-2; 8 bases are a match to TRBD1. Germline V CDR1 and CDR2: SEHNR, FQNEAQ (reference sequence). Trimming at V came to 4 bases and at J to 5 bases, leaving 3 bases not matched to a gene. The CDR3 runs to 14 residues.

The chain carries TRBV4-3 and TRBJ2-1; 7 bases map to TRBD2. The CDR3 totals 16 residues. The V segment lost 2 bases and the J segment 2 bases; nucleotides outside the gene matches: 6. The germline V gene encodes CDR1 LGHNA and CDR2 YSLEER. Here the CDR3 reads CASSQHSGYAYNEQFF. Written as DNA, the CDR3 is TGCGCCAGCAGCCAACATAGCGGGTACGCCTACAATGAGCAGTTCTTC.

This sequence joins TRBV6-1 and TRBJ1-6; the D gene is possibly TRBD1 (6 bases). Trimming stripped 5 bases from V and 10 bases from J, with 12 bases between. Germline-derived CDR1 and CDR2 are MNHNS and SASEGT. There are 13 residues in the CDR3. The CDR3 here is CASSYSGVSPLHF. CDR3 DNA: TGTGCCAGCAGTTATTCAGGGGTCTCACCCCTCCACTTT.

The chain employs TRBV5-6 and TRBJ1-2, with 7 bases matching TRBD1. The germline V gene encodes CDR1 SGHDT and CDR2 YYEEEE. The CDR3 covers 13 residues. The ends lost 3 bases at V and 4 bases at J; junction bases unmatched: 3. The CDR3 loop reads CASSSGQIYGYTF. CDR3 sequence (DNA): TGTGCCAGCAGCTCGGGACAGATCTATGGCTACACCTTC.

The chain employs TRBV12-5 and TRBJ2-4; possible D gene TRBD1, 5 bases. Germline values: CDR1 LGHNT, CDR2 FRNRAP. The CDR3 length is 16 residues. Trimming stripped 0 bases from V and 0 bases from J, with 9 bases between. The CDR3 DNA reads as TGTGCTAGTGGTTTGGTACAGGAAATAGCCAAAAACATTCAGTACTTC. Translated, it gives CASGLVQEIAKNIQYF.

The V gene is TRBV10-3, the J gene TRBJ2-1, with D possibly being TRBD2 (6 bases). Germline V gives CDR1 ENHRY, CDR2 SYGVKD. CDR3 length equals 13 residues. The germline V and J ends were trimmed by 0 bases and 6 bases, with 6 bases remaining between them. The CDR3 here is CAISESGLNEQFF. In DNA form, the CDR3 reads TGTGCCATCAGTGAGTCGGGACTCAATGAGCAGTTCTTC.

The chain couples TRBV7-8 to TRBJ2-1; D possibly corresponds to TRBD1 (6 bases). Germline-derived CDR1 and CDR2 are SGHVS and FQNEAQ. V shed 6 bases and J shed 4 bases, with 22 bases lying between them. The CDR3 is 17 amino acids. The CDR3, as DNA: TGTGCCAGCAGTTTACCTAGGACCGGGACACCATACAATGAGCAGTTCTTC. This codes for CASSLPRTGTPYNEQFF.

The CDR3 reads CASSQDTGVYGYTF. The CDR3 DNA is TGTGCCAGCAGCCAAGATACAGGGGTATACGGCTACACCTTC. The rearrangement links TRBV14 to TRBJ1-2; the match to TRBD1 covers 7 bases. The CDR3 sequence is 14 residues long. V trimming: 0 bases; J trimming: 8 bases; junction bases outside the gene matches: 6. CDR1 is SGHDN and CDR2 is FVKESK in the germline V gene.

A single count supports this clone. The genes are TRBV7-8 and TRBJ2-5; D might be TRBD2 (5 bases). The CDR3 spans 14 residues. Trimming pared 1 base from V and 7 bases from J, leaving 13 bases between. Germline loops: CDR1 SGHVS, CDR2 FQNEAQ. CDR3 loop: CASSLGLGVRTQYF. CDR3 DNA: TGTGCCAGCAGCTTAGGCCTGGGAGTCAGGACCCAGTACTTC.

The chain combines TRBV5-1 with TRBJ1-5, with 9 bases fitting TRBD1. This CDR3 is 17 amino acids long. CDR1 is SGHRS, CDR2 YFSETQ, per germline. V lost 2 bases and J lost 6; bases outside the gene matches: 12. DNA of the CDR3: TGCGCCAGCAGCTTCGGCCCTAGGGACAGGGTGGGTCAGCCCCAGCATTTT. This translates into CASSFGPRDRVGQPQHF.

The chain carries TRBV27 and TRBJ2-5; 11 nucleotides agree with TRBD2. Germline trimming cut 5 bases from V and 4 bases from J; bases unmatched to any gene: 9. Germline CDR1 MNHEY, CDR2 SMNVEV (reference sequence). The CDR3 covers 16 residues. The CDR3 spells CASSPWLAGGPETQYF. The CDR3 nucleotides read TGTGCCAGCAGTCCCTGGCTAGCGGGGGGTCCAGAGACCCAGTACTTC.

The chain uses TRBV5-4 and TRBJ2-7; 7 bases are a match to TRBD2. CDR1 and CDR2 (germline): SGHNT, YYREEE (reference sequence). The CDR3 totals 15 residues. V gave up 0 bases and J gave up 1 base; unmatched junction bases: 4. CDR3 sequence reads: CASSLAPSGSYEQYF. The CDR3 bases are TGTGCCAGCAGCTTGGCGCCTAGCGGTTCCTACGAGCAGTACTTC.

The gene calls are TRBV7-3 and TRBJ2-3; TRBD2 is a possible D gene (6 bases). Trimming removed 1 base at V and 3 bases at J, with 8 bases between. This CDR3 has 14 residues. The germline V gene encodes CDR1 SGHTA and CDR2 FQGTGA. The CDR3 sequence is CASSLIGSTDTQYF. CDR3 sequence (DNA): TGTGCCAGCAGCTTAATCGGGAGTACAGATACGCAGTATTTT.

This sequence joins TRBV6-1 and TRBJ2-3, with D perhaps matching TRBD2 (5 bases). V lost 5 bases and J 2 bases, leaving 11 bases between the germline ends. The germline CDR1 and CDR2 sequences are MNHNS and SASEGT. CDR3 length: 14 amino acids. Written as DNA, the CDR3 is TGTGCCAGCAGTCTATGGAGGCTCACAGATACGCAGTATTTT. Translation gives CASSLWRLTDTQYF.

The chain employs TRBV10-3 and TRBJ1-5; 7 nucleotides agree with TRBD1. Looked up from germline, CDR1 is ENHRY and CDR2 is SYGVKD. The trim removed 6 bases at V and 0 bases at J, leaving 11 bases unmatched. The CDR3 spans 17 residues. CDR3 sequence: CAISRDRATFSNQPQHF. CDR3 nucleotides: TGTGCCATCAGCCGGGACAGAGCCACTTTTAGCAATCAGCCCCAGCATTTT.

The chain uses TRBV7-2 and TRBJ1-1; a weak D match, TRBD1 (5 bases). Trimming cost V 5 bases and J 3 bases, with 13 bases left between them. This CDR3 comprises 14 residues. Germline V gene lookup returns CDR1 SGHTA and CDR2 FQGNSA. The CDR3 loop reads CASSSRDLDTEAFF. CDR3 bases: TGTGCCAGCAGCAGCAGGGACTTGGACACTGAAGCTTTCTTT.